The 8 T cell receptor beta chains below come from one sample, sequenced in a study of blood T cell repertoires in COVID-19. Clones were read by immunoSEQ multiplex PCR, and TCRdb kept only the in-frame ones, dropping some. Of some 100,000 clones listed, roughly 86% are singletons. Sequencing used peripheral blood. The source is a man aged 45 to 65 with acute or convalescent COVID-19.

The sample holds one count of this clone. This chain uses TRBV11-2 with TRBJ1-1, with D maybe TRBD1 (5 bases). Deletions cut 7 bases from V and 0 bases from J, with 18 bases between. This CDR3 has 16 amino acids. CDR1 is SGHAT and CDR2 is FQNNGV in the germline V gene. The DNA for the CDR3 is TGTGCCAGCACCAGGGAGGGGAGCCGCATGAACACTGAAGCTTTCTTT. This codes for CASTREGSRMNTEAFF.

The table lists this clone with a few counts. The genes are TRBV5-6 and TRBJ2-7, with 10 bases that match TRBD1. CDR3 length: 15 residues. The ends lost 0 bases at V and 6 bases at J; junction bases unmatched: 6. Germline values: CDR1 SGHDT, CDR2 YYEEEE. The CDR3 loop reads CASSLVRGTGAEQYF. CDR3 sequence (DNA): TGTGCCAGCAGCTTGGTTCGCGGGACAGGGGCCGAGCAGTACTTC.

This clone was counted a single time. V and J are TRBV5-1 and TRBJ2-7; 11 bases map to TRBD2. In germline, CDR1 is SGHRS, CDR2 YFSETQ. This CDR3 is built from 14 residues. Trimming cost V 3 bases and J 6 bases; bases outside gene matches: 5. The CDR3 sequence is CASSSTSGSTEQYF. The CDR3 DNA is TGCGCCAGCAGCTCCACTAGCGGGAGTACCGAGCAGTACTTC.

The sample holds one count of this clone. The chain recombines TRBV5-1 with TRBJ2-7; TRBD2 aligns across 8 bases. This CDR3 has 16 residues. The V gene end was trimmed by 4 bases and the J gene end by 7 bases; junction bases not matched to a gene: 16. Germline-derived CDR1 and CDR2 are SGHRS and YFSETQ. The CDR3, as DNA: TGCGCCAGCAGCACCGAGGGACTAGAGTTGATGGTAGAGCAGTACTTC. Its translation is CASSTEGLELMVEQYF.

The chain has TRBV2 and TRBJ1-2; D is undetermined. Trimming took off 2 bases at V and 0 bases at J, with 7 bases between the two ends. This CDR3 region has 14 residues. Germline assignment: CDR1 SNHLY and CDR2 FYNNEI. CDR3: CASSESATNYGYTF. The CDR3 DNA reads TGTGCCAGCAGTGAATCCGCGACTAACTATGGCTACACCTTC.

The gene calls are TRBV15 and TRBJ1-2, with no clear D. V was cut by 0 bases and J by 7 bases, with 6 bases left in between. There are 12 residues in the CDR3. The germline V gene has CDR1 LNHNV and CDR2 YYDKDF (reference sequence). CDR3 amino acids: CATSRDSLGYTF. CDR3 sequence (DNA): TGTGCCACCAGCAGAGATTCCCTTGGCTACACCTTC.

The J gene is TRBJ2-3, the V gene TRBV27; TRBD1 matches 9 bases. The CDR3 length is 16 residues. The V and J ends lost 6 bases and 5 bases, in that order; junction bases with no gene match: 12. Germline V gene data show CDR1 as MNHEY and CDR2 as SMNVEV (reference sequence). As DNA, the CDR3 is TGTGCCAGCAGACCGCTAACAGGGGGCCCCCGAGATACGCAGTATTTT. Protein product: CASRPLTGGPRDTQYF.

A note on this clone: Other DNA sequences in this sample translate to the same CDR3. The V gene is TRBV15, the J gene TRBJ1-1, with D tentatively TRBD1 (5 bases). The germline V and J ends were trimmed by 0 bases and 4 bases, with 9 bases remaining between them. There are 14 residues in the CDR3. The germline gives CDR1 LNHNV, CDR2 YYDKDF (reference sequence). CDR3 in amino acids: CATSREGAGTEAFF. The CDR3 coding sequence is TGTGCCACCAGCAGAGAAGGGGCCGGCACTGAAGCTTTCTTT.